This T cell receptor (beta chain) was sequenced in a study of CD8 T cells in ankylosing spondylitis. The CDR3 totals 14 residues. The V gene's germline CDR1 is SGHDN and CDR2 FVKESK. The ends lost 6 bases at V and 2 bases at J; junction bases unmatched: 6. TCRdb reprocessed the 5' RACE reads with MiXCR, giving one entry per CDR3 protein. The sample comprises 100,000 to 150,000 distinct CDR3 sequences, about 6.5% of which are singletons, and 10% to 15% rests with the top ten. This clonotype was observed many times. The receptor was derived from a male donor with ankylosing spondylitis or in good health (not recorded which). The sequenced material came from blood, either unsorted or a sorted T cell fraction (not recorded which). The J gene is TRBJ2-5, the V gene TRBV14; 7 positions agree with TRBD1. This chain's CDR3 is CASRPGTAQETQYF. The CDR3 nucleotides are TGTGCCAGCAGACCTGGGACAGCACAAGAGACCCAGTACTTC.